Below are 25 T cell receptor beta chains sequenced from a single sample in a study of cytomegalovirus exposure and HLA in healthy donors. Clones were sequenced by immunoSEQ multiplex PCR, and TCRdb holds only the in-frame ones, with some missing. The sample lists about 160,000 clones; roughly 96% were seen once. The sequenced material came from PBMCs. These receptors were collected from a woman aged 18-29 years in good health and CMV-seronegative.

The CDR3 DNA sequence: TGCGCCAGCAGCCCGGGGAGACTAGGGTGGGGGTCGGGGAACTATGGCTACACCTTC. Protein product: CASSPGRLGWGSGNYGYTF. This sequence joins TRBV4-1 and TRBJ1-2, with D possibly matching TRBD1 (5 bases). The V and J ends lost 4 bases and 2 bases respectively, with 26 bases between them. Germline CDR1 is MGHRA and CDR2 is YSYEKL. The CDR3 runs to 19 residues.

This clone was recorded only once. Other DNA sequences within the sample encode an identical CDR3. The genes are TRBV5-1 and TRBJ2-7; possibly TRBD2 for D (5 bases). CDR3 length: 12 amino acids. V lost 5 bases and J 1 base, leaving 7 bases between the germline ends. Per germline, CDR1 SGHRS and CDR2 YFSETQ. DNA of the CDR3: TGCGCCAGCAGTGCGGGTTCCTACGAGCAGTACTTC. Its translation is CASSAGSYEQYF.

This clone has only one observation. This chain uses TRBV25-1 with TRBJ2-3, with D hard to call. The CDR3 has 12 residues. Germline V lookup: CDR1 MGHDK, CDR2 SYGVNS. The V end lost 4 bases, the J end lost 4 bases, and 6 bases lay between the germline ends. CDR3: CASSVGSDTQYF. CDR3 nucleotide sequence: TGTGCCAGCAGTGTCGGTTCAGATACGCAGTATTTT.

The chain joins TRBV14 to TRBJ1-2; TRBD1 matches at 11 bases. CDR1 and CDR2 (germline): SGHDN, FVKESK. The CDR3 has 16 amino acids. Trimming took 3 bases from V and 4 from J; bases not matched to a gene: 7. CDR3: CASSHPGTGGGYGYTF. The CDR3 DNA is TGTGCCAGCAGCCATCCCGGGACAGGGGGAGGCTATGGCTACACCTTC.

The chain recombines TRBV14 with TRBJ2-1; 7 nucleotides agree with TRBD1. CDR3 length: 15 amino acids. In germline, CDR1 is SGHDN, CDR2 FVKESK. Unmatched junction bases numbered 10, after V lost 5 bases and J lost 6 bases. Here the CDR3 DNA reads TGTGCCAGCAGCTTAACCGGGACAGCGACCAATGAGCAGTTCTTC. It encodes CASSLTGTATNEQFF. Together with reference TRBV14 and TRBJ2-1, the CDR3 gives the full variable domain: EAGVTQFPSHSVIEKGQTVTLRCDPISGHDNLYWYRRVMGKEIKFLLHFVKESKQDESGMPNNRFLAERTGGTYSTLKVQPAELEDSGVYFCASSLTGTATNEQFFGPGTRLTVL.

This chain links TRBV2 with TRBJ2-3; 7 bases line up with TRBD2. The CDR3 covers 14 residues. Looked up from germline, CDR1 is SNHLY and CDR2 is FYNNEI. The ends lost 7 bases at V and 3 bases at J; junction bases unmatched: 7. The CDR3 coding sequence is TGTGCCAGCAAAGCGGGACTCAGAACAGATACGCAGTATTTT. Encoded protein: CASKAGLRTDTQYF.

The chain recombines TRBV29-1 with TRBJ1-1, with 10 bases that match TRBD1. The V gene's germline CDR1 is SQVTM and CDR2 ANQGSEA. V was pared by 0 bases and J by 5 bases, with 12 bases of the junction left unmatched. The CDR3 covers 17 residues. CDR3 sequence (DNA): TGCAGCGTTGAAGACGACAGGGGGCTGTTAAAGGGGACTGAAGCTTTCTTT. Its protein product is CSVEDDRGLLKGTEAFF.

J is TRBJ2-2 and V is TRBV6-6; a weak D match, TRBD1 (5 bases). Trimming cost V 7 bases and J 0 bases, with 6 bases left between them. CDR3 length: 13 amino acids. CDR1 and CDR2 (germline): MNHNY, SVGAGI (reference sequence). This chain's CDR3 is CASTRANTGELFF. The DNA for the CDR3 is TGTGCCAGCACCAGGGCGAACACCGGGGAGCTGTTTTTT.

The J gene is TRBJ1-1, the V gene TRBV4-1; possibly TRBD1 for D (5 bases). The CDR3 is 14 amino acids. Trimming pared 0 bases from V and 4 bases from J, leaving 9 bases between. Germline V gene lookup returns CDR1 MGHRA and CDR2 YSYEKL. CDR3 residues: CASSQDRDTTEAFF. DNA of the CDR3: TGCGCCAGCAGCCAAGACAGGGATACCACTGAAGCTTTCTTT.

V gene TRBV6-6 combines with J gene TRBJ2-7; TRBD1 matches at 8 bases. This CDR3 contains 13 residues. Germline V gene sequence: CDR1 MNHNY, CDR2 SVGAGI (reference sequence). Trimming removed 5 bases from V and 6 bases from J; junction bases left unmatched: 6. The CDR3 spells CASSDRGSSEQYF. Written as DNA, the CDR3 is TGTGCCAGCAGTGACAGGGGAAGTAGCGAGCAGTACTTC.

The chain couples TRBV7-3 to TRBJ2-1, with 7 bases lining up with TRBD2. J was trimmed by 3 bases and V by 5 bases; bases with no gene match: 10. Per germline, CDR1 SGHTA and CDR2 FQGTGA. The CDR3 extends over 16 amino acids. This CDR3 is CASSNTGTTNYNEQFF. The CDR3, as DNA: TGTGCCAGCAGCAATACCGGGACTACGAACTACAATGAGCAGTTCTTC.

This chain joins TRBV29-1 and TRBJ2-2; D not resolved. The V end was cut by 7 bases, the J end by 4 bases, with 13 bases between. Germline CDR1 and CDR2: SQVTM and ANQGSEA. The length of the CDR3 is 13 residues. The CDR3 nucleotides are TGCAGCGCTTTTTCTTCCCGCACCGGGGAGCTGTTTTTT. It encodes CSAFSSRTGELFF.

The chain joins TRBV14 to TRBJ2-5, with 10 bases lining up with TRBD1. Looked up from germline, CDR1 is SGHDN and CDR2 is FVKESK. The CDR3 totals 13 residues. The ends lost 8 bases at V and 5 bases at J; junction bases unmatched: 5. The CDR3 is CASRGQGYETQYF. The CDR3 coding sequence is TGTGCCAGCCGGGGACAGGGGTACGAGACCCAGTACTTC.

J is TRBJ1-3 and V is TRBV19; 9 bases match TRBD1. Germline CDR1 and CDR2: LNHDA and SQIVND (reference sequence). Losses at the gene ends were 10 bases for V and 0 bases for J; bases not matched to a gene: 7. The CDR3 runs 15 residues. This chain's CDR3 is CATGDRAPSGNTIYF. CDR3 nucleotides: TGTGCCACCGGGGACAGGGCCCCCTCTGGAAACACCATATATTTT.

The gene calls are TRBV10-2 and TRBJ1-1, with D hard to call. Deletions cut 1 base from V and 4 bases from J, with 7 bases between. The germline gives CDR1 WSHSY, CDR2 SAAADI. CDR3 size: 13 residues. The CDR3 DNA follows: TGCGCCAGCAGTGAGTACTTCTCCACTGAAGCTTTCTTT. This gives the protein CASSEYFSTEAFF.

The chain couples TRBV6-5 to TRBJ2-5; tentatively, D is TRBD1 (5 bases). V was pared by 3 bases and J by 8 bases, with 13 bases between. This CDR3 spans 13 amino acids. The V gene's germline CDR1 is MNHEY and CDR2 SVGAGI. CDR3 in amino acids: CASSYGAGKTQYF. The CDR3 DNA reads TGTGCCAGCAGTTATGGGGCAGGGAAAACCCAGTACTTC.

The chain couples TRBV5-1 to TRBJ1-2; 8 bases are shared with TRBD1. The V and J ends lost 4 bases and 3 bases, in that order; junction bases with no gene match: 2. Germline assignment: CDR1 SGHRS and CDR2 YFSETQ. The CDR3 loop spans 13 amino acids. The CDR3 spells CASSGTGDYGYTF. DNA for the CDR3: TGCGCCAGCAGCGGGACAGGAGACTATGGCTACACCTTC.

The rearrangement links TRBV6-5 to TRBJ1-6; D is unresolved. CDR3 length: 12 amino acids. CDR1 and CDR2 (germline): MNHEY, SVGAGI. The germline V and J ends were trimmed by 0 bases and 16 bases, with 10 bases remaining between them. CDR3: CASSYSSIILHF. The CDR3 DNA follows: TGTGCCAGCAGTTACTCGAGCATAATTCTCCACTTT.

V usage is TRBV7-9 and J usage is TRBJ2-1; possible D gene TRBD1, 6 bases. V shed 1 base and J shed 0 bases, with 10 bases lying between them. The CDR3 has 16 amino acids. Looked up from germline, CDR1 is SEHNR and CDR2 is FQNEAQ (reference sequence). The CDR3 region is CASSLEGVISYNEQFF. The CDR3 DNA follows: TGTGCCAGCAGCTTAGAGGGGGTTATCTCCTACAATGAGCAGTTCTTC. Using reference TRBV7-9 and TRBJ2-1 for the parts outside the CDR3, the full variable domain is DTGVSQNPRHKITKRGQNVTFRCDPISEHNRLYWYRQTLGQGPEFLTYFQNEAQLEKSRLLSDRFSAERPKGSFSTLEIQRTEQGDSAMYLCASSLEGVISYNEQFFGPGTRLTVL.

The chain is built from TRBV19 and TRBJ2-7, with D possibly TRBD1 on 7 matching bases. The CDR3 spans 15 residues. Germline values: CDR1 LNHDA, CDR2 SQIVND (reference sequence). The ends were cut back, 3 bases at V and 2 bases at J, with 14 bases in the middle. CDR3 protein: CASSIGSGGTYEQYF. As DNA, the CDR3 is TGTGCCAGTAGTATCGGTTCAGGGGGGACCTACGAGCAGTACTTC. The full variable domain, in which reference TRBV19 and TRBJ2-7 provide the parts outside the CDR3, is DGGITQSPKYLFRKEGQNVTLSCEQNLNHDAMYWYRQDPGQGLRLIYYSQIVNDFQKGDIAEGYSVSREKKESFPLTVTSAQKNPTAFYLCASSIGSGGTYEQYFGPGTRLTVT.

This clone was observed a single time. The V and J genes are TRBV5-1 and TRBJ1-4; TRBD1 might be the D (5 bases). The CDR3 runs 15 residues. Trimming stripped 7 bases from V and 5 bases from J, with 18 bases between. Germline V gives CDR1 SGHRS, CDR2 YFSETQ. CDR3 loop: CASSYGGGTNEKLFF. CDR3 nucleotides: TGCGCCAGCTCCTACGGGGGGGGGACGAATGAAAAACTGTTTTTT.

As DNA, the CDR3 is TGCAGTGCAGGAGAGGCGGATGGCTACACCTTC. This encodes CSAGEADGYTF. The chain uses TRBV20-1 and TRBJ1-2; D ambiguous. Germline-derived CDR1 and CDR2 are DFQATT and SNEGSKA (reference sequence). The CDR3 totals 11 residues. Trimming removed 6 bases at V and 6 bases at J, with 11 bases between.

The CDR3 region has the DNA TGTGCCTGGAGTCGGGGGGATCAGCCCCAGCATTTT. Translated: CAWSRGDQPQHF. The chain carries TRBV30 and TRBJ1-5, with D perhaps matching TRBD1 (5 bases). Trimming cost V 2 bases and J 5 bases, with 7 bases left between them. Germline V gene lookup returns CDR1 GTSNPN and CDR2 SVGIG (reference sequence). The CDR3 totals 12 residues.

The chain joins TRBV30 to TRBJ1-1; no definite D call. The germline V and J ends were trimmed by 4 bases and 3 bases, with 18 bases remaining between them. The CDR3 is 15 amino acids. Germline CDR1 and CDR2: GTSNPN and SVGIG (reference sequence). The CDR3 sequence is CAWIAGLGLYTEAFF. The CDR3 DNA is TGTGCCTGGATCGCCGGGTTAGGACTGTACACTGAAGCTTTCTTT. Full variable domain (missing parts from reference TRBV30 and TRBJ1-1): SQTIHQWPATLVQPVGSPLSLECTVEGTSNPNLYWYRQAAGRGLQLLFYSVGIGQISSEVPQNLSASRPQDRQFILSSKKLLLSDSGFYLCAWIAGLGLYTEAFFGQGTRLTVV.

This chain links TRBV4-2 with TRBJ2-3; tentative D call: TRBD2 (6 bases). V was shortened by 0 bases and J by 3 bases, with 13 bases between the two germline ends. The CDR3 has 16 residues. Germline assignment: CDR1 LGHNA and CDR2 YNFKEQ. For the CDR3, the DNA is TGTGCCAGCAGCCAAGAGGGGAGACTAGAAACAGATACGCAGTATTTT. Its protein is CASSQEGRLETDTQYF.